This T cell receptor beta chain was observed in a study of cytomegalovirus exposure and HLA in healthy donors. Overall study findings and caveats: Indistinguishable V segments such as TRBV6-2 and TRBV6-3 were excluded. Despite most TCR sequences being rare, some public TCRs occurred in many donors. The study flagged around 160 TCR beta chains as cytomegalovirus-associated.

The PCR used 60 Vbeta and 13 Jbeta primers. Assay used: immunoSEQ multiplex PCR; TCRdb lists only in-frame clones, some missing. Of about 120,000 clones in the sample, about 81% were seen once. This clone was seen a handful of times. Its antigen is currently unknown. Germline CDR1 LGHNA, CDR2 YSLEER. Trimming took 3 bases from V and 7 from J, leaving 18 bases between them. CDR3 length: 15 residues. The specimen sequenced was PBMCs. This sequence originates from a man aged 40-55 years in good health and CMV-seronegative. The gene calls are TRBV4-3 and TRBJ1-2; D is unresolved. The CDR3 sequence: CASSQRAREVTGYTF. CDR3 DNA sequence: TGCGCCAGCAGCCAGCGCGCTAGGGAGGTAACTGGCTACACCTTC.